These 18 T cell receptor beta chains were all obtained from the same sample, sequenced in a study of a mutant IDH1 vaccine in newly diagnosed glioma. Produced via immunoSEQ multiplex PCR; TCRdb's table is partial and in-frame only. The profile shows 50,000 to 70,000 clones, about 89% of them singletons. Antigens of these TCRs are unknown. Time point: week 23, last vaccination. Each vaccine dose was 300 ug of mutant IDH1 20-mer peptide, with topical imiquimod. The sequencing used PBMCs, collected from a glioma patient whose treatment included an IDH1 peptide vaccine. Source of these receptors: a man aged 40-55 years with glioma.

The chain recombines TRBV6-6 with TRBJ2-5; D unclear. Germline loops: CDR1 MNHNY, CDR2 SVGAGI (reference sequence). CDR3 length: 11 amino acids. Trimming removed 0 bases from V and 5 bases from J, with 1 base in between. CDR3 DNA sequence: TGTGCCAGCAGTTACTCGGAGACCCAGTACTTC. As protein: CASSYSETQYF.

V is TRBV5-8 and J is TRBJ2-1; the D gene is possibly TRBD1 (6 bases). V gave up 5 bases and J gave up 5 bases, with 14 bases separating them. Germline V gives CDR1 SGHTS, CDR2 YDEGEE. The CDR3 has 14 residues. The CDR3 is CASRALDRDNEQFF. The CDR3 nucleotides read TGTGCCAGCAGGGCCCTGGACAGAGACAATGAGCAGTTCTTC.

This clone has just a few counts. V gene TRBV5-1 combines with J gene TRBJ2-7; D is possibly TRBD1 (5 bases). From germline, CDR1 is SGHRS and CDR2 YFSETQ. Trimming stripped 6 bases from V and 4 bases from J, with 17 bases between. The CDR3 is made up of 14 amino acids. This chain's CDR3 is CASTQGLTQYEQYF. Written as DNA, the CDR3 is TGCGCCAGCACCCAGGGATTAACCCAATACGAGCAGTACTTC.

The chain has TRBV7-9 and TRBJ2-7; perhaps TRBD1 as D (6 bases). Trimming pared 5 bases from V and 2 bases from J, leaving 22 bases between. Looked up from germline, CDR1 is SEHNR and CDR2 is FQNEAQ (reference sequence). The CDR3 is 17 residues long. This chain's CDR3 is CASSPGLRDIRTYEQYF. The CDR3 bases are TGTGCCAGCAGCCCGGGGCTCCGGGACATCCGAACCTACGAGCAGTACTTC.

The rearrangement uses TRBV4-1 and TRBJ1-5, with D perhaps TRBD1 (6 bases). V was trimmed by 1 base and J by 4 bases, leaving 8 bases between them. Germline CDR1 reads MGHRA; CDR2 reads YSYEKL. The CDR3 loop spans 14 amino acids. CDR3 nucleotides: TGCGCCAGCAGCCAAGCTAGGGGGAATCAGCCCCAGCATTTT. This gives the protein CASSQARGNQPQHF.

The CDR3 nucleotides read TGTGCCAGCAGACCCGGGACAGCCTACAATGAGCAGTTCTTC. Its translation is CASRPGTAYNEQFF. The rearrangement uses TRBV6-4 and TRBJ2-1; 7 nucleotides match TRBD1. CDR1 is MRHNA, CDR2 SNTAGT, per germline. The CDR3 covers 14 residues. Unmatched junction bases numbered 4, after V lost 6 bases and J lost 2 bases.

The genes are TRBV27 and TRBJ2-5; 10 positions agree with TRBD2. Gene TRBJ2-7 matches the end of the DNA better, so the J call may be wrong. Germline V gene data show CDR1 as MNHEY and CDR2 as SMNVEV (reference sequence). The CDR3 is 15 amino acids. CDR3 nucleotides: TGTGCCAGCGGTGAAGGGCTAGCGGGAGTTTACGAGCAGTACTTC. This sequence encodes CASGEGLAGVYEQYF.

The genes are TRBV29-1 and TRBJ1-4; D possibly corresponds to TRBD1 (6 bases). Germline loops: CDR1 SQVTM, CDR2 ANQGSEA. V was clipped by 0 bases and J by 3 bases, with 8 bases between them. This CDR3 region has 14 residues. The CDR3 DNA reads TGCAGCGTTGAAGATCCAGGGGCTAATGAAAAACTGTTTTTT. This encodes CSVEDPGANEKLFF.

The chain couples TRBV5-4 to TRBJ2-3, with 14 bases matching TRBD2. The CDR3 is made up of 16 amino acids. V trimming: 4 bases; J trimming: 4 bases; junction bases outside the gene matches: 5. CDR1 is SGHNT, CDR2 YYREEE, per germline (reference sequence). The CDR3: CASSLGLAGGADTQYF. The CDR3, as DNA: TGTGCCAGCAGCCTTGGACTAGCGGGAGGAGCAGATACGCAGTATTTT.

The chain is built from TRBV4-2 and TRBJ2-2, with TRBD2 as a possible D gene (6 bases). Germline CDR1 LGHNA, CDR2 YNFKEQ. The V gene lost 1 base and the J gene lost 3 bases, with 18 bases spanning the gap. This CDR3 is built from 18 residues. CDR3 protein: CASSQGPSMGGDTGELFF. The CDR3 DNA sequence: TGTGCCAGCAGCCAAGGCCCTAGCATGGGAGGTGACACCGGGGAGCTGTTTTTT.

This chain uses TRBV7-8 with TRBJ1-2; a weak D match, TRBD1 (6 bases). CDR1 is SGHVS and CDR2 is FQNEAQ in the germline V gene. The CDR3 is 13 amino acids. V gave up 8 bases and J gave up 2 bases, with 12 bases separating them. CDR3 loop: CASQQGLNYGYTF. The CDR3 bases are TGTGCCAGCCAACAGGGACTAAACTATGGCTACACCTTC.

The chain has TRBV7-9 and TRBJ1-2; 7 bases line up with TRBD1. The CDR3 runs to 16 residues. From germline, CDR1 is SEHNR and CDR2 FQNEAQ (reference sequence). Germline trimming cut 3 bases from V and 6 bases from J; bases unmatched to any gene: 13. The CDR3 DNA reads TGTGCCAGCAGCTTCGCAGGGGGGCGCGGGTTTAATGGCTACACCTTC. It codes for CASSFAGGRGFNGYTF.

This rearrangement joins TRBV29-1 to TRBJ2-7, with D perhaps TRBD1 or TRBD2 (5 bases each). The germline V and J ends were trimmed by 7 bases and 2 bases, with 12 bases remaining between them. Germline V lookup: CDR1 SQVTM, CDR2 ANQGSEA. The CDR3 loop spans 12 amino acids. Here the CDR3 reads CSARDGTYEQYF. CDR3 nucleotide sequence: TGCAGCGCGAGGGACGGAACCTACGAGCAGTACTTC.

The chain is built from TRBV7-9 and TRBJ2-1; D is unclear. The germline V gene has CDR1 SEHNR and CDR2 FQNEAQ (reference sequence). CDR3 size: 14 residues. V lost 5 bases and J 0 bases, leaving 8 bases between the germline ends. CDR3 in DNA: TGTGCCAGCAGCGAACTAACCTCCTACAATGAGCAGTTCTTC. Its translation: CASSELTSYNEQFF.

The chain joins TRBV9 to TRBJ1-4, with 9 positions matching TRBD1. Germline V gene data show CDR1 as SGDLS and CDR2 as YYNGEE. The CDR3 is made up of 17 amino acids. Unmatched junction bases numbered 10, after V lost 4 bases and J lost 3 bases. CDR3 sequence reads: CASSPGGQGSANEKLFF. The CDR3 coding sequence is TGTGCCAGCAGCCCAGGAGGACAGGGGTCGGCTAATGAAAAACTGTTTTTT. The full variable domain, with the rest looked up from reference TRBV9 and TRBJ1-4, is DSGVTQTPKHLITATGQRVTLRCSPRSGDLSVYWYQQSLDQGLQFLIQYYNGEERAKGNILERFSAQQFPDLHSELNLSSLELGDSALYFCASSPGGQGSANEKLFFGSGTQLSVL.

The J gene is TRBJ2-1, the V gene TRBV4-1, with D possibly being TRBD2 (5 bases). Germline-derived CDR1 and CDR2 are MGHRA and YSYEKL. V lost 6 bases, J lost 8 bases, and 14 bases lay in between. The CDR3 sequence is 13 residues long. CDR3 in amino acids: CASSLAPGDEQFF. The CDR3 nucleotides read TGCGCCAGCAGTTTAGCTCCCGGGGATGAGCAGTTCTTC.

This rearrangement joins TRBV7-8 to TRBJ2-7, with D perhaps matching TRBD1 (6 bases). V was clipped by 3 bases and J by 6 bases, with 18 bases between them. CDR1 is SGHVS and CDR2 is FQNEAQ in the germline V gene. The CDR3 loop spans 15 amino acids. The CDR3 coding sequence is TGTGCCAGCAGCTTTCTCCGGGACACCTTGATCGAGCAGTACTTC. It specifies CASSFLRDTLIEQYF.

CDR3 amino acids: CATSRAGNSYGYTF. As DNA, the CDR3 is TGTGCCACCAGCAGAGCCGGGAATAGCTATGGCTACACCTTC. The genes are TRBV15 and TRBJ1-2; D gene uncertain. V lost 1 base and J 4 bases, leaving 10 bases between the germline ends. Germline CDR1 is LNHNV and CDR2 is YYDKDF (reference sequence). This CDR3 comprises 14 residues.